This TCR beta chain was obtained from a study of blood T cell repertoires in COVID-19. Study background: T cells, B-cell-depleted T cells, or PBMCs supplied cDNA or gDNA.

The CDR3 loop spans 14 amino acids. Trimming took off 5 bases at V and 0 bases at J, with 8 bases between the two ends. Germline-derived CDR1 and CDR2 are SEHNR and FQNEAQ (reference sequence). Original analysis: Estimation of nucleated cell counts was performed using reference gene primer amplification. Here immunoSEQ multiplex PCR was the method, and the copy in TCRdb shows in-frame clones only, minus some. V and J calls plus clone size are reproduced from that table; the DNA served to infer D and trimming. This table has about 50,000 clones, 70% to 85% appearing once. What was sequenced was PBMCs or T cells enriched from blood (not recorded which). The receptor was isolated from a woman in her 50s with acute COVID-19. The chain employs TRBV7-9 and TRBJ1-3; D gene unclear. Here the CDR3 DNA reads TGTGCCAGCAGCCGTCCGTCCTCTGGAAACACCATATATTTT. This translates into CASSRPSSGNTIYF.